This T cell receptor (beta chain) was identified in a study of PD-1 blockade in classical Hodgkin lymphoma. Study-level results: Healthy donors were reported to have higher baseline TCR diversity than newly diagnosed patients. Whereas CD4+ TCR diversity had risen significantly by C4D1, CD8+ TCR diversity had not. The authors have not defined what causes the repertoire differences, possibly disease activity or prior therapy.

The protocol was immunoSEQ multiplex PCR, while the TCRdb copy is restricted to in-frame clones and leaves out a portion. The data hold roughly 50,000 clones, with 90% observed a single time. Remarks on this clone: The antigen remains undetermined.

The CDR3 totals 15 residues. Trimming left V 1 base short and J 1 base short, with 10 bases between. Per germline, CDR1 SGHTS and CDR2 YDEGEE. The time point here: cycle 4 day 1 (C4D1), after around six weeks of nivolumab. Every one of the patients relapsed after autologous stem cell transplantation (brentuximab vedotin exposure was variable). V usage is TRBV5-8 and J usage is TRBJ2-3, with a tentative D call TRBD2 (5 bases). The starting material was peripheral blood mononuclear cells (PBMCs), obtained before the fourth cycle of nivolumab. The sequence was obtained from a human donor with classical Hodgkin lymphoma. The CDR3: CASSLIGRGTDTQYF. CDR3 bases: TGTGCCAGCAGCTTGATAGGGCGGGGCACAGATACGCAGTATTTT. Together with reference TRBV5-8 and TRBJ2-3, the CDR3 gives the full variable domain: EAGVTQSPTHLIKTRGQQATLRCSPISGHTSVYWYQQALGLGLQFLLWYDEGEERNRGNFPPRFSGRQFPNYSSELNVNALELEDSALYLCASSLIGRGTDTQYFGPGTRLTVL.